This note documents a single T cell receptor beta chain sequence. Its matching antigen is unknown. The germline CDR1 and CDR2 sequences are SNHLY and FYNNEI. The CDR3 has 15 residues. The V end was cut by 1 base, the J end by 6 bases, with 14 bases between. The record originates from a study of cytomegalovirus exposure and HLA in healthy donors. Findings and limits, study-wide: A later analysis found that most CMV-associated TCR beta chains appeared HLA-restricted.

The PCR employed 60 Vbeta primers together with 13 Jbeta primers. Assay: immunoSEQ multiplex PCR; the TCRdb copy retains only in-frame clones and omits some. The repertoire includes 100,000 to 150,000 clones, 80% of them detected once, and 1% sits in the top ten. Donors showed nominal health when sampled, although they likely had unrecorded immune exposures. The sequenced sample was PBMCs. This chain links TRBV2 with TRBJ2-3; D is perhaps TRBD1 (7 bases). The origin of this receptor is a man aged 40-55 years in good health and CMV-seronegative. The DNA for the CDR3 is TGTGCCAGCAGTGAAGAAGGCCAGGGGGGCGATACGCAGTATTTT. Amino acid sequence: CASSEEGQGGDTQYF.